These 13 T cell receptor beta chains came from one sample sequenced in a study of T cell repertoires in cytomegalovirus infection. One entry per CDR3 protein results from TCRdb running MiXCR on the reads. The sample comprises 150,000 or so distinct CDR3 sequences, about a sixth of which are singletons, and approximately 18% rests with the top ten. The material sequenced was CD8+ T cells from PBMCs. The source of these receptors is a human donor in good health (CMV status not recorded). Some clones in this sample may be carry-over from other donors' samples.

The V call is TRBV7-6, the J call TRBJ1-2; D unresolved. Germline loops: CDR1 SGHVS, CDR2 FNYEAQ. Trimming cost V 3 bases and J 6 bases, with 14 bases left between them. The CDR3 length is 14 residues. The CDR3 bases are TGTGCCAGCAGCTTGGTCCGGATGGAGGATGGCTACACCTTC. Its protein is CASSLVRMEDGYTF.

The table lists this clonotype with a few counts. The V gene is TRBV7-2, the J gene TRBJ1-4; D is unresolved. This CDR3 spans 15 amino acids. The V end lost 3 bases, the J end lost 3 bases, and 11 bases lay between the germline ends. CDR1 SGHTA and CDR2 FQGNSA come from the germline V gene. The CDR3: CASSLGHEANEKLFF. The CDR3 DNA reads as TGTGCCAGCAGCTTGGGTCATGAGGCTAATGAAAAACTGTTTTTT.

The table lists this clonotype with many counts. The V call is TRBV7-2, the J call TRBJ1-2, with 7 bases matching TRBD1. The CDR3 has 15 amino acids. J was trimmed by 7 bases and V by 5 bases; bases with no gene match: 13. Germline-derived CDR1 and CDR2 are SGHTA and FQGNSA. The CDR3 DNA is TGTGCCAGCAGCACCCAGACAGGGTCTAGGATTGGCTACACCTTC. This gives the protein CASSTQTGSRIGYTF. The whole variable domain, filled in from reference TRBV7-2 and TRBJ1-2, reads GAGVSQSPSNKVTEKGKDVELRCDPISGHTALYWYRQSLGQGLEFLIYFQGNSAPDKSGLPSDRFSAERTGGSVSTLTIQRTQQEDSAVYLCASSTQTGSRIGYTFGSGTRLTVV.

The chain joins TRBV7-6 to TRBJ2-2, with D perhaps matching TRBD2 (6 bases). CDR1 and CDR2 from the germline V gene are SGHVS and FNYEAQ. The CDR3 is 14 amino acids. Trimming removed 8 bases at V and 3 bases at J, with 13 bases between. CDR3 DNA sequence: TGTGCCAGCCTGGAGGGGATAGACACCGGGGAGCTGTTTTTT. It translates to CASLEGIDTGELFF.

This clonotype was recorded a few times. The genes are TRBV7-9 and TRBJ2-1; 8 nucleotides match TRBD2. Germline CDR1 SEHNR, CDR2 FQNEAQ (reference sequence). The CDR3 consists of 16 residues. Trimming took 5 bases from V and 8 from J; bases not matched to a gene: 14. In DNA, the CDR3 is TGTGCCAGCAGCACCCGACTAGCGAGCCGGCGGGATGAGCAGTTCTTC. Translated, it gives CASSTRLASRRDEQFF.

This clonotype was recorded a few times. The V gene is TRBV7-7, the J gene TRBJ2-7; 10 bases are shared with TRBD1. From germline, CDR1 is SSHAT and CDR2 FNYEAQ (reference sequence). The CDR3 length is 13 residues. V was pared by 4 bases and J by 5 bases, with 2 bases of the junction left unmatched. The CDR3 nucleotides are TGTGCCAGCAGCTACGGACAGGGGGACGAGCAGTACTTC. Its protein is CASSYGQGDEQYF.

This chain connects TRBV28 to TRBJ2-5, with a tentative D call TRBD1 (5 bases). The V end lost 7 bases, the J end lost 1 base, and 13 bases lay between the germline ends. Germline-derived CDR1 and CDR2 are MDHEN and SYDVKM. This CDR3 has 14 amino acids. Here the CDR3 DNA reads TGTGCCAGCAACCCCTTGACAGCCCAAGAGACCCAGTACTTC. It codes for CASNPLTAQETQYF.

The CDR3 DNA is TGTGCCAGCAGCTTAACCATTGGCTCCTACGAGCAGTACTTC. Amino acids: CASSLTIGSYEQYF. J is TRBJ2-7 and V is TRBV7-9; D gene unclear. The CDR3 contains 14 residues. V was shortened by 2 bases and J by 0 bases, with 8 bases between the two germline ends. CDR1 is SEHNR and CDR2 is FQNEAQ in the germline V gene (reference sequence).

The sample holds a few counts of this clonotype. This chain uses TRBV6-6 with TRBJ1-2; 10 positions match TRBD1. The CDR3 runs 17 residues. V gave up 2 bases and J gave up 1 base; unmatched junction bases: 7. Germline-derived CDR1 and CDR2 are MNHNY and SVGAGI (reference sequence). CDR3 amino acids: CASSYHRTGGDNYGYTF. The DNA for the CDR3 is TGTGCCAGCAGTTACCACAGGACAGGGGGAGATAACTATGGCTACACCTTC.

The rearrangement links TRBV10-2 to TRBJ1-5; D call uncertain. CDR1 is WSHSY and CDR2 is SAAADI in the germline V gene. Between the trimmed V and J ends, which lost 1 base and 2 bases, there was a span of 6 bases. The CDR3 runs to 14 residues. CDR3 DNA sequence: TGCGCCAGCAGTGAGTACGGTGGCAATCAGCCCCAGCATTTT. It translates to CASSEYGGNQPQHF.

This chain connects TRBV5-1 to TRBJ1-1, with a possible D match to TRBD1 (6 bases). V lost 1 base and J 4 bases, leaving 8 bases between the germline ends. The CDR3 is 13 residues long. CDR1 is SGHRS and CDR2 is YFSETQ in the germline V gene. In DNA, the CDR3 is TGCGCCAGCAGCTTGACAGGGTTCACTGAAGCTTTCTTT. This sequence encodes CASSLTGFTEAFF.

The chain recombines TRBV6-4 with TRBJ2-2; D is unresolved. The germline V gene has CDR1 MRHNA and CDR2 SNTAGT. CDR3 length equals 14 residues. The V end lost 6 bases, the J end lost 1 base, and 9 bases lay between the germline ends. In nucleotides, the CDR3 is TGTGCCAGCAGATCTAGTATGAACACCGGGGAGCTGTTTTTT. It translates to CASRSSMNTGELFF.

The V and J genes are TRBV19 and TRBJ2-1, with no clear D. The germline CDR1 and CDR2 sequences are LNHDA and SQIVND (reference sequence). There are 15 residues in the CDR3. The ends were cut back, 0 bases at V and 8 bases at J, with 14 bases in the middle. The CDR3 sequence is CASSIEVARADEQFF. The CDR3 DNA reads TGTGCCAGTAGTATAGAAGTTGCTAGGGCCGATGAGCAGTTCTTC.